The rows below give T cell receptor beta chains drawn from one sample of a study of blood T cell repertoires in COVID-19. The method was immunoSEQ multiplex PCR; TCRdb's version includes in-frame clones alone and lacks a portion of them. The data contain about 360,000 clones, around 87% of them seen just once; the ten biggest clones take up around 3%. Sequenced input: peripheral blood. The source of these receptors is a human donor in a cohort sampled during active COVID-19. CDR3s include the opening cysteine and the closing phenylalanine or tryptophan. Each record gives: J gene, D gene, V gene, clone size, CDR3 DNA, CDR3 protein. The D gene is left open where the match is weak. Not every row has a clone size; where given, it reads once, few, many or a size class.

J: TRBJ2-1; D: .; V: TRBV10-3; size: few; DNA: TGTGCCATCAACGGTCGCGGAGGGAGCAATGAGCAGTTCTTC; CDR3: CAINGRGGSNEQFF
J: TRBJ2-5; D: TRBD1; V: TRBV25-1; size: .; DNA: TGTGCCAGCAGTGGGGACAGACAGGGGTTAGGGGAGACCCAGTACTTC; CDR3: CASSGDRQGLGETQYF
J: TRBJ2-7; D: TRBD2; V: TRBV5-1; size: .; DNA: TGCGCCAGCAGCCTGACTAGCGGGGGGGCGGACGAGCAGTACTTC; CDR3: CASSLTSGGADEQYF
J: TRBJ1-4; D: TRBD1; V: TRBV27; size: once; DNA: TGTGCCAGCAGCCACGCCGGGACAGTTGAAAAACTGTTTTTT; CDR3: CASSHAGTVEKLFF
J: TRBJ2-1; D: TRBD2; V: TRBV5-1; size: .; DNA: TGCGCCAGCAGCTTGGGCCGTATCGGACTAGCGGGGGGCCGTGAGCAGTTCTTC; CDR3: CASSLGRIGLAGGREQFF
J: TRBJ2-7; D: .; V: TRBV7-9; size: .; DNA: TGTGCCAGCACCGACCCCGCGGGGATCGAGCAGTACTTC; CDR3: CASTDPAGIEQYF
J: TRBJ1-2; D: .; V: TRBV5-5; size: .; DNA: TGTGCCAGCAGCCCAACTGACAGAGACTATGGCTACACCTTC; CDR3: CASSPTDRDYGYTF
J: TRBJ1-2; D: TRBD1; V: TRBV28; size: .; DNA: TGTGCCAGCAGTACAGGGGGCTATGGCTACACCTTC; CDR3: CASSTGGYGYTF
J: TRBJ1-6; D: .; V: TRBV5-1; size: .; DNA: TGCGCCAGCAGCTCGACAGTTATCAAGTCCTATAATTCACCCCTCCACTTT; CDR3: CASSSTVIKSYNSPLHF
J: TRBJ2-3; D: TRBD2; V: TRBV2; size: .; DNA: TGTGCCAGCACCCGGACTAGCGGAAACACAGATACGCAGTATTTT; CDR3: CASTRTSGNTDTQYF
J: TRBJ2-3; D: .; V: TRBV12-3/TRBV12-4; size: .; DNA: TGTGCCAGCAGTTTGGGGGCCCCGGATACGCAGTATTTT; CDR3: CASSLGAPDTQYF
J: TRBJ2-7; D: .; V: TRBV27; size: .; DNA: TGTGCCAGCAGTTTATATCCAGGGGTACTCTACGAGCAGTACTTC; CDR3: CASSLYPGVLYEQYF
J: TRBJ1-6; D: .; V: TRBV7-9; size: .; DNA: TGTGCCAGCAGCTTAGGGCAGGGCTATAATTCACCCCTCCACTTT; CDR3: CASSLGQGYNSPLHF
J: TRBJ2-7; D: .; V: TRBV28; size: few; DNA: TGTGCCAGCAGAGGGCGGACAAGATCGATTCTCGAGCAGTACTTC; CDR3: CASRGRTRSILEQYF
J: TRBJ2-7; D: TRBD2; V: TRBV6-5; size: .; DNA: TGTGCCAGCAGTTACTCCCGGACCGGGGGGGGGAAGCACTTC; CDR3: CASSYSRTGGGKHF
J: TRBJ2-3; D: TRBD2; V: TRBV9; size: .; DNA: TGTGCCAGCAGCGTGGGCGGGGGGGCCGTTGGTACAGATACGCAGTATTTT; CDR3: CASSVGGGAVGTDTQYF
J: TRBJ1-1; D: .; V: TRBV5-1; size: .; DNA: TGCGCCAGCAGCTTCGGGACTACTGGACGGACTGAAGCTTTCTTT; CDR3: CASSFGTTGRTEAFF
J: TRBJ2-7; D: .; V: TRBV19; size: .; DNA: TGTGCCAGTAGTACGGGGACTTCCAGCTCCTACGAGCAGTACTTC; CDR3: CASSTGTSSSYEQYF
J: TRBJ2-3; D: TRBD1; V: TRBV19; size: .; DNA: TGTGCCAGTAGTCGACAGGGGGAGGGAGATACGCAGTATTTT; CDR3: CASSRQGEGDTQYF
J: TRBJ2-7; D: .; V: TRBV5-1; size: .; DNA: TGCGCCAGCAGCGCTAGTTGGGGAGATTCCTACGAGCAGTACTTC; CDR3: CASSASWGDSYEQYF
J: TRBJ2-1; D: TRBD2; V: TRBV3-1/TRBV3-2; size: once; DNA: TGTGCCAGCAGCCGTACCGGGACTAGCTTTTTCGGTGAGCAGTTCTTC; CDR3: CASSRTGTSFFGEQFF
J: TRBJ2-1; D: .; V: TRBV5-4; size: .; DNA: TGTGCCAGCAGCTTGAGACAGTACAATGAGCAGTTCTTC; CDR3: CASSLRQYNEQFF
J: TRBJ1-5; D: TRBD1; V: TRBV28; size: .; DNA: TGTGCCAGCAGTCCCCACAGGGGGCTGGCTCATAGCAATCAGCCCCAGCATTTT; CDR3: CASSPHRGLAHSNQPQHF
J: TRBJ1-2; D: .; V: TRBV21-1; size: once; DNA: TGTGCCAGCAGCAAGGGGATTAGCGATGGCTACACCTTC; CDR3: CASSKGISDGYTF
J: TRBJ2-3; D: .; V: TRBV12-5; size: .; DNA: TGTGCTAGTGATCGGGGGGCGGTAGATACGCAGTATTTT; CDR3: CASDRGAVDTQYF
J: TRBJ2-7; D: .; V: TRBV3-1/TRBV3-2; size: few; DNA: TGTGCCAGCAGCCAAGACAGGTTTAGCTCCTACGAGCAGTACTTC; CDR3: CASSQDRFSSYEQYF
J: TRBJ1-5; D: TRBD1; V: TRBV6-1; size: once; DNA: TGTGCCAGCAGTGAGTGGTCTCCGGGACAGGGGGAATATCAGCCCCAGCATTTT; CDR3: CASSEWSPGQGEYQPQHF
J: TRBJ2-3; D: .; V: TRBV28; size: .; DNA: TGTGCCAGCAGTTTAGGGGCCGGATACCCAAGCACAGATACGCAGTATTTT; CDR3: CASSLGAGYPSTDTQYF
J: TRBJ2-5; D: .; V: TRBV28; size: once; DNA: TGTGCCAGCAGTAAATGGACAGAAGAGACCCAGTACTTC; CDR3: CASSKWTEETQYF